The rows below give T cell receptor beta chains drawn from one sample of a study of blood T cell repertoires in COVID-19. The data were produced by immunoSEQ multiplex PCR, yet TCRdb's version contains in-frame clones alone and is incomplete. Found here are roughly 400,000 clones, approximately 89% of them singletons; the top ten hold about 1.7%. Sequenced sample: PBMCs or T cells enriched from blood (not recorded which). The receptors derive from a woman under 40 who had recovered from COVID-19. The CDR3 runs from the conserved cysteine through the conserved F or W. D genes are given only for firm matches. Not all rows give a size; the values are once, few, many and, for expanded clones, a class.

TRBJ1-6	TRBV7-3	TRBD1	few	16	CASSFGAPGQGSVVHF	TGTGCCAGCAGCTTTGGGGCTCCGGGACAGGGAAGTGTAGTCCACTTT
TRBJ1-5	TRBV3-1/TRBV3-2	TRBD1	.	15	CASSEGQGAIQPQHF	TGTGCCAGCAGCGAGGGACAGGGGGCGATTCAGCCCCAGCATTTT
TRBJ1-6	TRBV28	.	.	16	CASSARWSSYNSPLHF	TGTGCCAGCAGTGCCCGTTGGAGCTCCTATAATTCACCCCTCCACTTT
TRBJ1-2	TRBV2	.	.	16	CASSSRVPGNNYGYTF	TGTGCCAGCAGTTCAAGAGTACCAGGCAATAACTATGGCTACACCTTC
TRBJ2-2	TRBV6-1	TRBD2	few	15	CASSEETGGTGELFF	TGTGCCAGCAGTGAAGAGACGGGGGGCACCGGGGAGCTGTTTTTT
TRBJ2-7	TRBV5-1	.	.	14	CASSLGQAPYEQYF	TGCGCCAGCAGCTTGGGACAGGCTCCCTACGAGCAGTACTTC
TRBJ1-2	TRBV19	.	.	14	CASSITGKGYGYTF	TGTGCCAGTAGTATAACCGGGAAAGGCTATGGCTACACCTTC
TRBJ2-7	TRBV28	TRBD1	.	15	CASSRPGQGSYEQYF	TGTGCCAGCAGCCGACCGGGACAGGGGTCCTACGAGCAGTACTTC
TRBJ1-3	TRBV18	.	.	18	CASSPLMGGLSSGNTIYF	TGTGCCAGCTCACCACTCATGGGGGGATTGAGCTCTGGAAACACCATATATTTT
TRBJ2-6	TRBV5-1	TRBD1	.	19	CASSGPTGTVTSGANVLTF	TGCGCCAGCAGCGGACCTACCGGGACAGTGACCTCTGGGGCCAACGTCCTGACTTTC
TRBJ1-4	TRBV6-5	TRBD1	.	13	CASSVQGGEKLFF	TGTGCCAGTTCGGTACAGGGGGGGGAAAAACTGTTTTTT
TRBJ2-5	TRBV11-2	TRBD1	.	15	CASSWTGTYQETQYF	TGTGCCAGCAGCTGGACAGGGACGTACCAAGAGACCCAGTACTTC
TRBJ2-5	TRBV10-3	TRBD2	.	13	CAISAGGQETQYF	TGTGCCATCAGCGCCGGGGGGCAAGAGACCCAGTACTTC
TRBJ1-6	TRBV25-1	.	.	17	CASSESGRAGGNSPLHF	TGTGCCAGCAGTGAATCCGGAAGGGCTGGGGGGAATTCACCCCTCCACTTT
TRBJ1-6	TRBV6-1	.	.	18	CASSERPNVRGINSPLHF	TGTGCCAGCAGTGAAAGGCCGAATGTCCGGGGGATCAATTCACCCCTCCACTTT
TRBJ1-6	TRBV19	.	.	16	CASSIREAGGGSPLHF	TGTGCCAGTAGCATTAGGGAGGCGGGGGGCGGTTCACCCCTCCACTTT
TRBJ2-1	TRBV19	TRBD2	.	14	CASSMRREDNEQFF	TGTGCCAGTAGTATGCGTCGGGAGGACAATGAGCAGTTCTTC
TRBJ2-3	TRBV3-1/TRBV3-2	.	.	15	CASSLTSSSTDTQYF	TGTGCCAGCAGCCTTACTAGCAGTAGCACAGATACGCAGTATTTT
TRBJ2-1	TRBV5-1	.	.	15	CASSLGGITYNEQFF	TGCGCCAGCAGCTTGGGCGGGATAACTTACAATGAGCAGTTCTTC
TRBJ2-7	TRBV29-1	TRBD1	once	13	CSVGGQGYNEQYF	TGCAGCGTTGGGGGACAGGGATATAACGAGCAGTACTTC
TRBJ2-5	TRBV4-3	TRBD2	.	13	CASSQAGGETQYF	TGCGCCAGCAGCCAAGCGGGAGGAGAGACCCAGTACTTC
TRBJ1-2	TRBV30	.	.	14	CAWRSWAADYGYTF	TGTGCCTGGAGATCGTGGGCAGCGGACTATGGCTACACCTTC
TRBJ2-3	TRBV2	TRBD2	once	15	CASRFLAGGPDTQYF	TGTGCCAGCAGGTTTCTAGCGGGAGGACCAGATACGCAGTATTTT